The 2 T cell receptor beta chains listed next were all sequenced from one sample in a study of T cells in Graves' hyperthyroidism and ophthalmopathy. RNA transcripts yielded amplified TCR beta CDR3 regions. First-round RT-PCR of the TCR CDR3 relied on the HTBI primer set. MiXCR, applied by TCRdb to the multiplex PCR reads, yields one record per CDR3 protein. The top ten hold roughly 8% of the sample, which has over 650,000 distinct CDR3 sequences, around 17% seen once. Sequencing was performed on blood. These receptors were taken from a man aged 18 to 29 with Graves' hyperthyroidism.

The chain is built from TRBV4-1 and TRBJ2-5; 9 bases are shared with TRBD2. The CDR3 is made up of 16 amino acids. CDR1 is MGHRA, CDR2 YSYEKL, per germline. Trimming removed 0 bases from V and 2 bases from J; junction bases left unmatched: 4. CDR3 DNA: TGCGCCAGCAGCCAAGATGCGACTAGCGGTCAAGAGACCCAGTACTTC. Translated: CASSQDATSGQETQYF.

The chain is built from TRBV20-1 and TRBJ2-7; D not certain. V was shortened by 3 bases and J by 6 bases, with 21 bases between the two germline ends. Germline CDR1 reads DFQATT; CDR2 reads SNEGSKA (reference sequence). The CDR3 covers 15 residues. CDR3 in DNA: TGCAGTGCTAGGTCCCCTTGGGCACCGGCCGCCGAGCAGTACTTC. Its protein product is CSARSPWAPAAEQYF.